This T cell receptor beta chain was identified during a study of blood T cell repertoires in COVID-19. Looked up from germline, CDR1 is LGHDT and CDR2 is YNNKEL (reference sequence). CDR3 length: 15 amino acids. Trimming cost V 2 bases and J 5 bases; bases outside gene matches: 4. The assay was immunoSEQ multiplex PCR, and TCRdb's table has in-frame clones only and misses some. The data show about 290,000 clones, more than 80% seen once. J is TRBJ2-5 and V is TRBV3-1 (or the pseudogene TRBV3-2); 11 bases line up with TRBD2. This receptor was identified in a woman aged 25 to 39 with active or convalescent COVID-19. Material: peripheral blood. The CDR3 sequence is CASSQTPSGGETQYF. The CDR3 DNA sequence: TGTGCCAGCAGCCAAACCCCTAGCGGGGGGGAGACCCAGTACTTC.